This TCR beta chain was sequenced during a study of blood T cell repertoires in COVID-19. This CDR3 contains 15 residues. CDR1 and CDR2 from the germline V gene are MGHRA and YSYEKL. V lost 1 base, J lost 8 bases, and 16 bases lay in between. The assay was immunoSEQ multiplex PCR, and TCRdb's table has in-frame clones only and misses some. The sample lists under 100,000 clones; approximately 87% were seen once. The TCR comes from a human donor in a cohort sampled during active COVID-19. This chain joins TRBV4-1 and TRBJ2-3, with D perhaps matching TRBD2 (5 bases). The specimen was peripheral blood. The CDR3 sequence is CASSQVVFSGSTQYF. CDR3 bases: TGCGCCAGCAGCCAAGTCGTCTTTAGTGGGAGTACGCAGTATTTT.